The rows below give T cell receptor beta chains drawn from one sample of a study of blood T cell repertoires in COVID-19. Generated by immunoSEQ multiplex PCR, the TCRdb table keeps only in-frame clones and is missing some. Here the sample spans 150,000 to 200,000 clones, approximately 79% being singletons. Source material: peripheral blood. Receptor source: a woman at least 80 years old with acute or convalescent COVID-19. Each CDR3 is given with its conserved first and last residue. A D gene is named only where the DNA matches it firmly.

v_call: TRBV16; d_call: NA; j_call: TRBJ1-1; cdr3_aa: CASSQSRGQAFF
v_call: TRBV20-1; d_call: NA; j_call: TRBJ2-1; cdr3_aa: CSARLVNEQFF
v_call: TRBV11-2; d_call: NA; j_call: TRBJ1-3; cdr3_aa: CASRIWQGGSGNTIYF
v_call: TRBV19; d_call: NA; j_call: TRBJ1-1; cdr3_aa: CASSIFGGTGGTEAFF
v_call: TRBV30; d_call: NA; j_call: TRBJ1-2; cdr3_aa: CAWSPGANYGYTF
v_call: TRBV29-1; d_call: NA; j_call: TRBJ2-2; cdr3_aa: CSVERQNTGELFF
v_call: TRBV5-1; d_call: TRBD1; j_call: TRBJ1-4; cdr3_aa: CASSSTGTGGDKKLFF
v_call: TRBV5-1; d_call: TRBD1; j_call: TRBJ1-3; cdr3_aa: CASSLGTGGLWNSGNTIYF
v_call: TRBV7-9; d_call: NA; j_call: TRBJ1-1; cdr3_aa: CASSLSGTNTEAFF
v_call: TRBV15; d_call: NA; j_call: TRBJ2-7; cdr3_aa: CATSPPGSYEQYF
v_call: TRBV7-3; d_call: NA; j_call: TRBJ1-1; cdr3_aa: CASKEGMNTEAFF